This section outlines one T cell receptor beta chain sequence together with its context. These data originate in a study of blood T cell repertoires in COVID-19. As handled by the study authors: The authors estimated nucleated cell counts from reference gene primer amplification. Sequenced by immunoSEQ multiplex PCR; TCRdb stores in-frame clones only, minus some. From that table come the V and J calls and clone size; the DNA was used to work out D and trimming. Of approximately 100,000 clones listed, about four fifths are singletons. The CDR3 is 12 amino acids. Trimming cost V 5 bases and J 2 bases, with 7 bases left between them.

The sequencing sample was made of peripheral blood. This sequence originates from a man in his 60s with acute or convalescent COVID-19. The chain has TRBV5-3 and TRBJ1-1; D gene ambiguous. TRBV5-3 is assigned to the ORF class and has an uncertain function. This chain's CDR3 is CARRKRNTEAFF. CDR3 coding DNA: TGTGCCAGAAGGAAGAGAAACACTGAAGCTTTCTTT.